This TCR beta chain was obtained from a study of chronic HIV infection and antiretroviral therapy. V lost 4 bases, J lost 3 bases, and 0 bases stayed unmatched. From germline, CDR1 is SQVTM and CDR2 ANQGSEA. The CDR3 spans 14 residues. TCRdb itself ran the 5' RACE reads through MiXCR, one entry per CDR3 protein. Of about 31,000 distinct CDR3 sequences in the sample, roughly 9.1% are singletons; the top ten hold about 2.4%. This clonotype was seen a handful of times. The sequence came from an adult who had HIV and had not received antiretroviral therapy, or was an uninfected healthy control (not recorded which). The chain joins TRBV29-1 to TRBJ2-1; 13 nucleotides align to TRBD2. Input material: peripheral blood. Here the CDR3 reads CSVGTSGGYNEQFF. DNA of the CDR3: TGCAGCGTTGGGACTAGCGGGGGCTACAATGAGCAGTTCTTC.